A selection of T cell receptor beta chains follows, all from one sample in a study of blood T cell repertoires in COVID-19. Repertoires were generated with immunoSEQ multiplex PCR, while TCRdb's copy carries only in-frame clones and drops some. Among 200,000 to 250,000 clones listed, 85% to 90% were seen once. Sequencing input: peripheral blood. The receptors come from a man between 60 and 75 years old with acute or convalescent COVID-19. CDR3s include the opening cysteine and the closing phenylalanine or tryptophan.

17	TRBV3-1/TRBV3-2	CASSQGPSGQANTEAFF
19	TRBV4-3	CASSQEPPGTQGAYNEQFF
12	TRBV9	CASSVEPYEQYF
15	TRBV20-1	CSASRAGPPPYEQYF
15	TRBV11-2	CASSLGLGRPETQYF
14	TRBV19	CASGGDTLNSPLHF
15	TRBV11-2	CASSSLRDNGNTIYF
15	TRBV6-1	CASRGMTGDNQPQHF
16	TRBV9	CASSSGQGWTPYEQYF
17	TRBV4-1	CASSRGGRGNLDSPLHF
15	TRBV6-5	CASINHRGHTGELFF
15	TRBV5-6	CASIGPGQGIRGYTF
14	TRBV19	CASIDTGYATEAFF
15	TRBV28	CASSGQGATNEKLFF
15	TRBV5-4	CASSSQGLLNYGYTF
17	TRBV9	CASSVGGVLSGANVLTF
15	TRBV28	CASSSDRVNGGELFF
13	TRBV4-3	CASRRTGVQPQHF
14	TRBV9	CASSPGRGGTEAFF
16	TRBV7-2	CASSLAGTGSYNEQFF
13	TRBV20-1	CSASWGTNQPQHF
14	TRBV2	CASMRPVAKNIQYF
13	TRBV2	CASRRRGGYEQYF
14	TRBV13	CASSARDRDYEQYF
12	TRBV27	CASSLSGRVYTF
18	TRBV3-1/TRBV3-2	CASSQGPLGAGANSPLHF
11	TRBV30	CAWSVLLEQYF
13	TRBV27	CASSFGGRNEQFF
15	TRBV5-6	CASNRQGLGNQPQHF
13	TRBV24-1	CATSESGFHEQYF
18	TRBV7-9	CASSPSASGGSSYNEQFF
14	TRBV20-1	CSASSGAGAYEQYF
16	TRBV9	CASSVNSGGTQETQYF
18	TRBV29-1	CSVEVLAGRLGKDDTQYF
14	TRBV7-9	CASSLELVTTEAFF
15	TRBV18	CASSPLQGGDTEAFF
17	TRBV19	CASSNEITSGGNQPQHF
16	TRBV4-2	CASSQLGATYGGTLHF
13	TRBV29-1	CSVSTSGTGELFF
17	TRBV5-1	CASSSSERGGLRETQYF
14	TRBV3-1/TRBV3-2	CASSQRGGNSPLHF
14	TRBV2	CASRSGVAQETQYF
14	TRBV7-2	CASSLAGGGETQYF
18	TRBV7-2	CASSLGWSAAPNSYEQYF
15	TRBV7-2	CASSRDSQSSYEQYF
13	TRBV7-2	CASSLAGSQTQYF
15	TRBV2	CASSAGDSADYGYTF
14	TRBV24-1	CATSDLNRAAGYTF
13	TRBV27	CASSLGQGYGYTF
15	TRBV6-2/TRBV6-3	CASSAYTSGANVLTF
15	TRBV6-2/TRBV6-3	CASSPSGVSGEKLFF
16	TRBV3-1/TRBV3-2	CASSPLAGTGVSPLHF
13	TRBV2	CASSESRGWAQYF
15	TRBV3-1/TRBV3-2	CASSPGDRVSYEQYF
11	TRBV27	CASSSPYEQYF
15	TRBV5-6	CASSLGQGRNEKLFF
14	TRBV27	CASSRQGAGGELFF
10	TRBV27	CAIGRGGYTF
16	TRBV7-9	CASSLGSGGRQETQYF
14	TRBV4-3	CASGWYLIREKLFF